A single sample is the source of the 2 T cell receptor beta chains below, sequenced in a study of blood T cell repertoires in COVID-19 (dated by TCRdb to about 2020). The library came from the immunoSEQ multiplex PCR assay. In its TCRdb copy, this immuneACCESS table keeps in-frame sequences only and misses some clones. Where compared with another copy, unresolved V genes explain less than half of these, and the others have no known cause. For this sample the table gives 180,000 or so clones, of which about nine tenths were detected only once. The ten largest clonotypes hold less than 0.85% of the sample. The sample consisted of PBMCs or T cells enriched from blood (not recorded which). The receptors originated from a woman between 18 and 30 years old who had recovered from COVID-19.

This chain joins TRBV15 and TRBJ2-7; tentative D call: TRBD1 (6 bases). This CDR3 comprises 12 residues. The germline gives CDR1 LNHNV, CDR2 YYDKDF (reference sequence). The V and J ends lost 4 bases and 5 bases respectively, with 9 bases between them. DNA for the CDR3: TGTGCCACCAGCAACACAGGGCACGAGCAGTACTTC. Its protein product is CATSNTGHEQYF.

The chain recombines TRBV7-2 with TRBJ2-1; D is perhaps TRBD2 (5 bases). V was clipped by 5 bases and J by 4 bases, with 24 bases between them. The CDR3 runs to 18 residues. From germline, CDR1 is SGHTA and CDR2 FQGNSA. The CDR3 loop reads CASSHGSLIATRYNEQFF. The CDR3 DNA is TGTGCCAGCAGCCATGGTTCATTAATAGCGACCCGTTACAATGAGCAGTTCTTC.